This T cell receptor beta chain is from a study of CD8 T cells in Susac syndrome (dated by TCRdb to about 2019). Some background on the complete study: The study used repertoire sequencing to test whether antigen drove CD8+ T cell activation and differentiation in Susac syndrome.

The CDR3, cysteine through phenylalanine, is 13 amino acids long. Only the CDR3 DNA is retained, 39 bases long and in frame from the first base. CDR1 and CDR2, looked up from the germline V gene (reference sequence), are DFQATT and SNEGSKA. For this chain, trimming is 0 bases at the V end and 7 bases at the J end, and the number of junction bases without a gene match is 5. Details on this clonotype: This receptor's antigen is unknown. No base qualities exist here, and no much larger clone lies one base off it.

Overall study results and their limits: The number of individuals in the TCR sequencing and HLA analysis was acknowledged as relatively small.

Peripheral blood CD8+ and CD4+ T cells from healthy donors, Susac syndrome patients and multiple sclerosis patients were profiled by high-throughput TCR beta sequencing. Healthy donors were age- and sex-matched controls. Bulk CD8+ and CD4+ T cells were purified magnetically by negative isolation, whereas CD8+ TEMRA cells were enriched by FACS. Blood was collected in EDTA tubes and processed within 24 hours, with PBMCs isolated through density gradient centrifugation. PBMCs destined for TCR sequencing were cryopreserved in liquid nitrogen and later thawed in a 37 °C water bath. Purity of sorted or isolated CD4+, CD8+ and CD8+ TEMRA cells was at least 90%. RNA was extracted using the RNeasy kit, and roughly 0.45 to 1 microgram was reverse transcribed with random hexamers. TCR beta CDR3 regions were amplified with the immunoSEQ multiplex PCR assay covering 54 Vbeta and 13 Jbeta segments. To correct PCR amplification bias, a synthetic template baseline was used for both primer optimization and computational correction. The paper's data handling went like this. Only productive sequences were kept, with reads annotated to V, D and J genes according to IMGT and analyzed in immunoSEQ Analyzer. Clonality was computed as one minus Shannon entropy normalized by log2 of the number of productive unique sequences. Public and private clones were assessed among the 100 most prevalent clones of each patient and control. A clone was defined as Susac-specific if it was absent from the healthy and MS cohorts, from more than 850 published viral clones and from other ImmuneACCESS disease sequences. TCRdb applied fastp at Q25 and MiXCR to the public reads, then kept only in-frame beta chains. Rows merge per CDR3 protein into single entries with the most common DNA and genes. TCRdb assigned the V and J calls; the authors' analysis was not used. Within this sample are about 210,000 distinct CDR3 sequences, with roughly 95% of them counted one time only. Together, the top ten hold about 0.1% of the sample.

The chain is made from TRBV20-1 and TRBJ2-5; 7 bases in between match TRBD2. The sequence was collected from a human donor in good health. Sequencing input: CD4+ T cells from PBMCs. CDR3 region: CSARDWGRGTQYF. The DNA sequence is given as TGCAGTGCTAGAGATTGGGGGAGGGGGACCCAGTACTTC.